This T cell receptor beta chain was profiled in a study of spatial heterogeneity in lung cancer. By proportion, this clonotype is medium-sized (0.01 to 0.1%). Its antigen remains unknown. Findings of the study overall: Tumors with more nonsynonymous mutations had more expanded intratumoral alpha and beta TCRs.

Time point given: sample taken at primary tumor resection. The study sequenced unsorted whole RNA from tumor, nontumor lung or frozen PBMC. TCRdb fed the 5' RACE reads into MiXCR, producing one record per CDR3 protein. The sample lists about 7,400 distinct CDR3 sequences; 11% to 15% were seen once. V lost 3 bases and J lost 5, with 13 bases in between. From germline, CDR1 is KGHSH and CDR2 LQKENI. The CDR3 totals 14 residues. Sequences were derived from lung tumor tissue, sampled at surgery. The sequence came from a female donor with early-stage non-small cell lung cancer. The rearrangement uses TRBV18 and TRBJ1-2; unclear D gene. The chain's CDR3 is CASSPQVQNYGYTF. CDR3 DNA: TGTGCCAGCTCACCCCAGGTTCAGAATTATGGCTACACCTTC.